This entry lists 26 T cell receptor beta chains sequenced from one sample in a study of blood T cell repertoires in COVID-19. Method: immunoSEQ multiplex PCR; TCRdb's copy keeps in-frame clones and lacks some. The table records some 100,000 clones, 88% of them present only once. Source material: peripheral blood. The source is a woman older than 75 with active COVID-19.

This clone showed up just a few times. The chain uses TRBV7-9 and TRBJ2-7, with D maybe TRBD1 (6 bases). With 4 bases removed from V and 6 bases from J, the gap between germline ends came to 16 bases. CDR3 size: 14 residues. From germline, CDR1 is SEHNR and CDR2 FQNEAQ (reference sequence). CDR3 DNA: TGTGCCAGCAGCTCTCCCGCCAGGGGTCCCGAGCAGTACTTC. Residues: CASSSPARGPEQYF.

V is TRBV3-1 (or the pseudogene TRBV3-2) and J is TRBJ2-7; tentative D call: TRBD2 (5 bases). V shed 0 bases and J shed 6 bases, with 15 bases lying between them. The CDR3 is 15 residues long. Germline loops: CDR1 LGHDT, CDR2 YNNKEL (reference sequence). The CDR3, as DNA: TGTGCCAGCAGCCAAGAGAGGGAAGGAAGCTCCGAGCAGTACTTC. Amino acids: CASSQEREGSSEQYF.

As for this clone: Mismatch with germline at one junction end may stem from a read error. This rearrangement joins TRBV6-2 or TRBV6-3 to TRBJ2-1, with 15 bases matching TRBD2. The CDR3 contains 17 residues. Per germline, CDR1 MNHEY and CDR2 SVGEGT. CDR3 nucleotide sequence: TGTGCCAGCAGTTTCGGACTAGCGGGAGGGCCCTATAATGAGCAGTTCTTC. This sequence encodes CASSFGLAGGPYNEQFF.

The rearrangement links TRBV5-4 to TRBJ2-1; tentative D call: TRBD1 (5 bases). The ends were cut back, 5 bases at V and 5 bases at J, with 20 bases in the middle. The germline V gene encodes CDR1 SGHNT and CDR2 YYREEE (reference sequence). CDR3 length: 16 amino acids. Here the CDR3 DNA reads TGTGCCAGCAGTCCCGAGCTGAGACAGTACAACAATGAGCAGTTCTTC. Encoded protein: CASSPELRQYNNEQFF.

This clone was detected once. This chain connects TRBV5-4 to TRBJ2-2; D is uncertain. The CDR3 has 16 residues. V shed 4 bases and J shed 1 base, with 14 bases lying between them. Germline loops: CDR1 SGHNT, CDR2 YYREEE (reference sequence). CDR3: CASSLDSFKNTGELFF. CDR3 sequence (DNA): TGTGCCAGCAGCCTTGACTCATTTAAGAACACCGGGGAGCTGTTTTTT.

V is TRBV11-2 and J is TRBJ2-5, with 11 bases that match TRBD2. V was clipped by 4 bases and J by 5 bases; unmatched bases: 9. CDR1 is SGHAT, CDR2 FQNNGV, per germline. The CDR3 consists of 16 residues. The CDR3 sequence is CASSSSLAGVGETQYF. CDR3 coding DNA: TGTGCCAGCAGCTCTTCACTAGCGGGAGTGGGGGAGACCCAGTACTTC.

The CDR3 reads CASSFMLAGGPTGELFF. For the CDR3, the DNA is TGTGCCAGCAGTTTTATGCTAGCGGGAGGGCCAACCGGGGAGCTGTTTTTT. The chain couples TRBV27 to TRBJ2-2; 12 nucleotides line up with TRBD2. Germline loops: CDR1 MNHEY, CDR2 SMNVEV (reference sequence). With V trimmed by 3 bases and J by 5 bases, 7 bases remained unmatched. The CDR3 extends over 17 amino acids.

J is TRBJ1-3 and V is TRBV7-6; no reliable D call. With 3 bases removed from V and 0 bases from J, the gap between germline ends came to 9 bases. The CDR3 length is 15 residues. Germline CDR1 reads SGHVS; CDR2 reads FNYEAQ. The CDR3 here is CASSFSHSSGNTIYF. Here the CDR3 DNA reads TGTGCCAGCAGCTTTAGTCACAGCTCTGGAAACACCATATATTTT. Full variable domain (rest looked up from reference TRBV7-6 and TRBJ1-3): GAGVSQSPRYKVTKRGQDVALRCDPISGHVSLYWYRQALGQGPEFLTYFNYEAQQDKSGLPNDRFSAERPEGSISTLTIQRTEQRDSAMYRCASSFSHSSGNTIYFGEGSWLTVV.

The chain recombines TRBV28 with TRBJ1-3; 8 bases fit TRBD1. The germline gives CDR1 MDHEN, CDR2 SYDVKM. This CDR3 comprises 17 residues. The V segment lost 5 bases and the J segment 3 bases; nucleotides outside the gene matches: 12. The CDR3 bases are TGTGCCAGCAGTCGGGACAGGCGGCCTCGGATTGGAAACACCATATATTTT. Its translation: CASSRDRRPRIGNTIYF.

The rearrangement joins TRBV5-1 to TRBJ2-5; TRBD2 is a possible D gene (6 bases). Germline V CDR1 and CDR2: SGHRS, YFSETQ. The CDR3 totals 17 residues. Trimming took 4 bases from V and 1 from J, leaving 20 bases between them. The CDR3 region has the DNA TGCGCCAGCAGCCCGAGGGCAGCTCCGGGACTCCAAGAGACCCAGTACTTC. Encoded protein: CASSPRAAPGLQETQYF.

This sequence joins TRBV19 and TRBJ2-7; 7 nucleotides match TRBD1. Germline CDR1 is LNHDA and CDR2 is SQIVND (reference sequence). J gave up 2 bases and V 5 bases, and 18 bases lay outside the gene matches. This CDR3 region has 18 residues. CDR3 residues: CASSPRRQGHGVTYEQYF. For the CDR3, the DNA is TGTGCCAGTAGTCCCCGAAGACAGGGCCACGGAGTTACCTACGAGCAGTACTTC.

V and J are TRBV10-1 and TRBJ1-6, with TRBD1 matching 10 bases. The V segment lost 9 bases and the J segment 6 bases; nucleotides outside the gene matches: 8. The V gene's germline CDR1 is WNHNN and CDR2 SYGVQD (reference sequence). The CDR3 covers 15 residues. The CDR3 region has the DNA TGCGCCAGGGACCGGGACAGGGGACGTAATTCACCCCTCCACTTT. Encoded protein: CARDRDRGRNSPLHF.

The gene calls are TRBV5-4 and TRBJ1-2; D gene unclear. CDR3 length: 14 amino acids. Germline V gives CDR1 SGHNT, CDR2 YYREEE (reference sequence). Trimming left V 0 bases short and J 1 base short, with 7 bases between. CDR3 bases: TGTGCCAGCAGCTTGGATCGTAATAACTATGGCTACACCTTC. Protein product: CASSLDRNNYGYTF.

This CDR3 reads CASSLALAEGTDTQYF. Here the CDR3 DNA reads TGTGCCAGCAGCTTGGCCCTAGCGGAGGGGACAGATACGCAGTATTTT. The chain recombines TRBV7-3 with TRBJ2-3; 7 bases are shared with TRBD2. Germline values: CDR1 SGHTA, CDR2 FQGTGA. CDR3 length: 16 amino acids. V lost 3 bases to trimming and J lost 3 bases; unmatched junction nucleotides: 9.

The chain is built from TRBV20-1 and TRBJ2-1, with D unclear. The CDR3 loop spans 10 amino acids. Germline V lookup: CDR1 DFQATT, CDR2 SNEGSKA (reference sequence). V was clipped by 3 bases and J by 12 bases, with 9 bases between them. The CDR3 here is CSASSRLQFF. CDR3 bases: TGCAGTGCTAGCTCGCGACTGCAGTTCTTC.

V gene TRBV5-8 combines with J gene TRBJ1-1, with D uncertain. Germline V CDR1 and CDR2: SGHTS, YDEGEE. Trimming pared 0 bases from V and 0 bases from J, leaving 6 bases between. This CDR3 spans 14 amino acids. Here the CDR3 reads CASSLGLMNTEAFF. In DNA, the CDR3 is TGTGCCAGCAGCTTGGGGCTCATGAACACTGAAGCTTTCTTT.

The rearrangement uses TRBV9 and TRBJ2-1, with D maybe TRBD1 (5 bases). This CDR3 spans 16 amino acids. Trimming took off 0 bases at V and 0 bases at J, with 10 bases between the two ends. In germline, CDR1 is SGDLS, CDR2 YYNGEE. Written as DNA, the CDR3 is TGTGCCAGCAGCGTAGGGGGCACCTTCTCCTACAATGAGCAGTTCTTC. As protein: CASSVGGTFSYNEQFF.

Only a few counts were recorded for this clone. CDR3 residues: CASSLGPGEQYF. The DNA of the CDR3 is TGTGCCAGCAGTTTAGGGCCGGGCGAGCAGTACTTC. The chain combines TRBV12-3 or TRBV12-4 with TRBJ2-7; the D is unclear. The CDR3 has 12 residues. The V and J ends lost 1 base and 6 bases respectively, with 7 bases between them.

The rearrangement uses TRBV9 and TRBJ2-1, with TRBD2 matching over 12 bases. The CDR3 extends over 16 amino acids. J gave up 3 bases and V 3 bases, and 4 bases lay outside the gene matches. Germline assignment: CDR1 SGDLS and CDR2 YYNGEE. DNA of the CDR3: TGTGCCAGCAGCGCCCAGACTAGCGGGAGCTACAATGAGCAGTTCTTC. Translated, it gives CASSAQTSGSYNEQFF. Filled out from reference TRBV9 and TRBJ2-1, the complete variable domain reads DSGVTQTPKHLITATGQRVTLRCSPRSGDLSVYWYQQSLDQGLQFLIQYYNGEERAKGNILERFSAQQFPDLHSELNLSSLELGDSALYFCASSAQTSGSYNEQFFGPGTRLTVL.

The rearrangement uses TRBV28 and TRBJ2-7; unclear D gene. CDR3 length: 11 amino acids. Germline V gene lookup returns CDR1 MDHEN and CDR2 SYDVKM. Deletions cut 6 bases from V and 4 bases from J, with 7 bases between. CDR3 nucleotides: TGTGCCAGCAGCTATCAATACGAGCAGTACTTC. It encodes CASSYQYEQYF.

This chain links TRBV18 with TRBJ2-7; 12 bases fit TRBD1. There are 14 residues in the CDR3. Trimming at V came to 3 bases and at J to 7 bases, leaving 4 bases not matched to a gene. The V gene's germline CDR1 is KGHSH and CDR2 LQKENI. The CDR3 DNA reads TGTGCCAGCTCACCCGGGACAGGGGGCCGGGAGCAGTACTTC. Translation: CASSPGTGGREQYF.

In DNA form, the CDR3 reads TGTGCCAGCAGCCATCCCGGACTGGGCTACACCTTC. Translated, it gives CASSHPGLGYTF. The V gene is TRBV3-1 (or the pseudogene TRBV3-2), the J gene TRBJ1-2; no clear D. CDR3 length: 12 residues. V was pared by 3 bases and J by 8 bases, with 10 bases between. In germline, CDR1 is LGHDT, CDR2 YNNKEL (reference sequence).

V gene TRBV28 combines with J gene TRBJ1-2; 9 bases match TRBD1. Germline loops: CDR1 MDHEN, CDR2 SYDVKM. The CDR3 sequence is 17 residues long. Trimming at V came to 5 bases and at J to 3 bases, leaving 13 bases not matched to a gene. CDR3 DNA sequence: TGTGCCAGCAGTCAAGGGGACAGGGAAGACTTCTACTATGGCTACACCTTC. Protein sequence: CASSQGDREDFYYGYTF.

The rearrangement uses TRBV29-1 and TRBJ1-5; no definite D call. The germline CDR1 and CDR2 sequences are SQVTM and ANQGSEA. V gave up 3 bases and J gave up 6 bases, with 12 bases separating them. The CDR3 is 13 amino acids. CDR3 loop: CSVELSKAQPQHF. The CDR3 nucleotides are TGCAGCGTTGAGTTATCCAAAGCTCAGCCCCAGCATTTT.

The CDR3 bases are TGCGCCAGCAGTTACGGGACTAGCGGTGCGGATACGCAGTATTTT. Protein: CASSYGTSGADTQYF. The chain employs TRBV10-2 and TRBJ2-3; 11 bases fit TRBD2. The J segment lost 6 bases and the V segment lost 5 bases, leaving 7 bases of the junction unmatched. This CDR3 comprises 15 residues. Germline V gives CDR1 WSHSY, CDR2 SAAADI.

The chain joins TRBV7-3 to TRBJ2-1; 11 bases are shared with TRBD2. The CDR3 is made up of 20 amino acids. The trim removed 0 bases at V and 4 bases at J, leaving 14 bases unmatched. Per germline, CDR1 SGHTA and CDR2 FQGTGA. The CDR3 bases are TGTGCCAGCAGCTTAACCGGGGGTAGCGGGAGGGCGAGGGGTTACAATGAGCAGTTCTTC. Encoded protein: CASSLTGGSGRARGYNEQFF.